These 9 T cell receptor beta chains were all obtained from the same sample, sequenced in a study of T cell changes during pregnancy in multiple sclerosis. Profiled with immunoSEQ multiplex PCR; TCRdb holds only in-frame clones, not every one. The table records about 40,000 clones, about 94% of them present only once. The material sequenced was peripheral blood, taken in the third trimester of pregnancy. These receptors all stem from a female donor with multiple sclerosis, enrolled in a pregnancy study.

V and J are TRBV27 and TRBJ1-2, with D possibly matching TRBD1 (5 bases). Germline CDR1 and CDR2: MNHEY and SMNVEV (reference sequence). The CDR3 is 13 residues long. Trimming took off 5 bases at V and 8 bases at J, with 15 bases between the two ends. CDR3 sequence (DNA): TGTGCCAGCAGTGCGAACTTAGGGGTCGGCTACACCTTC. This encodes CASSANLGVGYTF.

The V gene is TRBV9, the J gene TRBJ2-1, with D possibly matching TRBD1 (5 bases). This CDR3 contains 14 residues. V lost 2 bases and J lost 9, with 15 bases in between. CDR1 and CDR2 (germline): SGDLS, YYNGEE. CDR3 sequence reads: CASSVRRSQGEQFF. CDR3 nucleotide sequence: TGTGCCAGCAGCGTTCGCCGGTCTCAGGGTGAGCAGTTCTTC. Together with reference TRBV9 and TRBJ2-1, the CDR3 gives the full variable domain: DSGVTQTPKHLITATGQRVTLRCSPRSGDLSVYWYQQSLDQGLQFLIQYYNGEERAKGNILERFSAQQFPDLHSELNLSSLELGDSALYFCASSVRRSQGEQFFGPGTRLTVL.

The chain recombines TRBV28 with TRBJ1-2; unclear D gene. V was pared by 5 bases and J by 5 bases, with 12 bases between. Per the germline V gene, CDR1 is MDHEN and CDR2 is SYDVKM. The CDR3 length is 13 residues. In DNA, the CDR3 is TGTGCCAGCAGTCCTCCCGATGAGTATGGCTACACCTTC. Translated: CASSPPDEYGYTF.

CDR3 region: CASSPIAGSNEQFF. DNA of the CDR3: TGTGCCAGCAGCCCAATCGCCGGGAGCAATGAGCAGTTCTTC. V is TRBV5-6 and J is TRBJ2-1; tentative D call: TRBD2 (6 bases). The germline V gene has CDR1 SGHDT and CDR2 YYEEEE. V dropped 4 bases and J dropped 6 bases, with 14 bases sitting between them. This CDR3 has 14 residues.

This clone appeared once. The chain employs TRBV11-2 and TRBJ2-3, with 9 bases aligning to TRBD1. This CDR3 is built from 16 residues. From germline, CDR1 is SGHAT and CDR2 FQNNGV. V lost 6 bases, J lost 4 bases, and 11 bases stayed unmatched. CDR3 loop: CASSHSGTGRADTQYF. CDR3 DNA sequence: TGTGCCAGCAGTCATTCCGGGACAGGGAGAGCAGATACGCAGTATTTT.

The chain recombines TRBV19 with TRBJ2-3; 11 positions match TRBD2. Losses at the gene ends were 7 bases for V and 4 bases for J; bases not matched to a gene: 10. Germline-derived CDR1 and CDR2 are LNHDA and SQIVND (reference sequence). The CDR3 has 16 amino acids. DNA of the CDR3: TGTGCCAGTAACCATGTGGGACTAGCGGCTTCAGATACGCAGTATTTT. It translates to CASNHVGLAASDTQYF.

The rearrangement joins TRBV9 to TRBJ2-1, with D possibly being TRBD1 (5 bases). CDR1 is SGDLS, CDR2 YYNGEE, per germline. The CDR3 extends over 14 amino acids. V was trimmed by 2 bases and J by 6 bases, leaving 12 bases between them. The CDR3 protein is CASSVLSRGNEQFF. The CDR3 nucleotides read TGTGCCAGCAGCGTCCTCTCTAGGGGCAATGAGCAGTTCTTC.

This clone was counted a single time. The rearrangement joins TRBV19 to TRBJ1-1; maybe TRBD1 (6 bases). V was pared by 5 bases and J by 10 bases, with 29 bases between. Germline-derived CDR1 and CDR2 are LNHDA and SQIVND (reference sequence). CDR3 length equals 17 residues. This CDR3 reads CASSRQGIERGRGGAFF. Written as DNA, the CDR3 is TGTGCCAGTAGTCGCCAGGGCATTGAGCGGGGGCGAGGGGGAGCTTTCTTT.

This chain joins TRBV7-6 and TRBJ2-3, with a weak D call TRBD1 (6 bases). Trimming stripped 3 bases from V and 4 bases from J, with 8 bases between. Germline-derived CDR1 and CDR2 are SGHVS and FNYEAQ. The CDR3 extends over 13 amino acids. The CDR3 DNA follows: TGTGCCAGCAGCTTCACAGGGTCAGATACGCAGTATTTT. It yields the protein CASSFTGSDTQYF. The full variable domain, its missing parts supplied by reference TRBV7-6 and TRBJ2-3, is GAGVSQSPRYKVTKRGQDVALRCDPISGHVSLYWYRQALGQGPEFLTYFNYEAQQDKSGLPNDRFSAERPEGSISTLTIQRTEQRDSAMYRCASSFTGSDTQYFGPGTRLTVL.